Listed below are T cell receptor beta chains from one sample, sequenced in a study of T cells in Graves' hyperthyroidism and ophthalmopathy. Via MiXCR, TCRdb re-called the multiplex PCR reads, giving one row per CDR3 protein. The top ten clones hold roughly 3.4% of a sample with about 600,000 distinct CDR3 sequences, about 16% of them seen once. The sequencing input was blood. The receptor set was obtained from a middle-aged woman with Graves' ophthalmopathy. Each CDR3 is given with its conserved first and last residue. A D gene is named only where the DNA matches it firmly. Clone size is stated in some rows and not others, as once, few, many or a class when expanded.

abundance	v_gene	j_gene	d_gene	CDR3aa	CDR3nt
many	TRBV7-9	TRBJ2-3	.	CASSSLVNTQYF	TGTGCCAGCAGCTCCTTGGTGAATACGCAGTATTTT
.	TRBV15	TRBJ1-1	.	CATSRDYPLGNTEAFF	TGTGCCACCAGCAGAGATTACCCTTTGGGAAACACTGAAGCTTTCTTT
many	TRBV3-1	TRBJ1-1	.	CASSQGLGGTEAFF	TGTGCCAGCAGCCAGGGCTTGGGAGGCACTGAAGCTTTCTTT
.	TRBV20-1	TRBJ1-5	.	CSASGRLGEPQHF	TGCAGTGCTAGCGGACGGCTCGGTGAGCCCCAGCATTTT
.	TRBV7-2	TRBJ1-1	TRBD1	CASSWSRGQAFF	TGTGCCAGCAGCTGGTCCAGGGGGCAGGCTTTCTTT
many	TRBV11-3	TRBJ2-3	.	CASSLGSPDTQYF	TGTGCCAGCAGCTTAGGGAGTCCAGATACGCAGTATTTT
few	TRBV7-2	TRBJ2-1	TRBD1	CASSHDRGYHNEQFF	TGTGCCAGCAGCCATGACAGGGGGTACCACAATGAGCAGTTCTTC
few	TRBV6-1	TRBJ2-2	TRBD1	CASSPPTGTGPTGELFF	TGTGCCAGCAGTCCTCCTACCGGGACAGGACCCACCGGGGAGCTGTTTTTT
many	TRBV2	TRBJ2-3	TRBD1	CASSRDRATDTQYF	TGTGCCAGCAGCCGGGACAGGGCGACAGATACGCAGTATTTT
.	TRBV10-3	TRBJ1-5	TRBD1	CATTSGGNQPQHF	TGTGCCACCACTTCAGGGGGAAATCAGCCCCAGCATTTT
few	TRBV29-1	TRBJ2-7	.	CSAWTSYKQYF	TGCAGCGCCTGGACATCCTACAAGCAGTACTTC
many	TRBV3-1	TRBJ2-2	TRBD2	CASSQFGTSGTGELFF	TGTGCCAGCAGCCAATTTGGGACTAGCGGCACCGGGGAGCTGTTTTTT
few	TRBV4-2	TRBJ2-1	.	CASSQGGGHGNEQFF	TGTGCCAGCAGCCAAGGCGGGGGCCATGGGAATGAGCAGTTCTTC
.	TRBV7-2	TRBJ2-7	.	CASSRVDGGSYEQYF	TGTGCCAGCAGCAGAGTGGACGGGGGCTCCTACGAGCAGTACTTC
many	TRBV6-1	TRBJ1-1	.	CASSIVKGPNTEAFF	TGTGCCAGCAGTATAGTAAAGGGCCCCAACACTGAAGCTTTCTTT
few	TRBV11-3	TRBJ2-1	.	CASSRRGAENEQFF	TGTGCCAGCAGTCGACGGGGGGCAGAAAATGAGCAGTTCTTC
.	TRBV7-9	TRBJ2-3	TRBD1	CASSLSGTGGVTDTQYF	TGTGCCAGCAGCTTATCCGGGACAGGGGGTGTCACAGATACGCAGTATTTT
many	TRBV20-1	TRBJ1-2	TRBD1	CSAPRDRGREGYTF	TGCAGTGCCCCTCGCGACAGGGGGCGCGAGGGCTACACCTTC
.	TRBV12-3/TRBV12-4	TRBJ2-7	.	CASSKGEAYEQYF	TGTGCCAGCAGCAAGGGCGAAGCTTACGAGCAGTACTTC
many	TRBV10-3	TRBJ2-7	TRBD1	CAIRGQGASEQYF	TGTGCCATCAGGGGACAGGGGGCGTCCGAGCAGTACTTC
.	TRBV18	TRBJ1-2	.	CASSPGAVTQTHNYGYTF	TGTGCCAGCTCACCAGGGGCCGTCACACAAACACATAACTATGGCTACACCTTC
many	TRBV2	TRBJ2-2	TRBD1	CASSEQGANTGELFF	TGTGCCAGCAGCGAACAGGGGGCAAACACCGGGGAGCTGTTTTTT
many	TRBV30	TRBJ2-1	.	CAWIPIYNEQFF	TGTGCCTGGATTCCAATTTACAATGAGCAGTTCTTC
.	TRBV7-8	TRBJ2-3	TRBD2	CASSLRGGADTQCF	TGTGCCAGCAGCTTGCGGGGGGGGGCAGATACGCAGTGTTTT
.	TRBV6-2/TRBV6-3	TRBJ1-5	.	CASSSPDQPQHF	TGTGCCAGCAGTTCCCCAGATCAGCCCCAGCATTTT
.	TRBV12-3/TRBV12-4	TRBJ1-5	TRBD1	CASSFDEGQGGVHF	TGTGCCAGCAGTTTTGATGAAGGACAGGGCGGCGTGCATTTT
few	TRBV7-9	TRBJ1-2	.	CASSSLPGGRGYTF	TGTGCCAGCAGCTCCCTCCCTGGGGGTAGGGGCTACACCTTC
many	TRBV11-2	TRBJ2-5	TRBD2	CASSLVAGGIQETQYF	TGTGCCAGCAGCTTAGTCGCGGGGGGGATCCAAGAGACCCAGTACTTC
many	TRBV28	TRBJ1-5	TRBD1	CASSLGTGFGNQPQHF	TGTGCCAGCAGTTTAGGGACAGGGTTTGGCAATCAGCCCCAGCATTTT
many	TRBV5-6	TRBJ1-1	TRBD1	CASSLMGQLMNTEAFF	TGTGCCAGCAGCTTGATGGGACAGCTTATGAACACTGAAGCTTTCTTT
.	TRBV19	TRBJ1-1	TRBD1	CASSSHRGPTEAFF	TGTGCCAGTAGTTCCCACAGGGGGCCCACTGAAGCTTTCTTT
.	TRBV10-2	TRBJ2-1	.	CASLGLRNNEQFF	TGCGCCAGCTTGGGACTGAGGAACAATGAGCAGTTCTTC
.	TRBV4-1	TRBJ1-2	TRBD1	CASSLRTGSYGYTF	TGCGCCAGCAGCCTACGGACAGGAAGCTATGGCTACACCTTC
.	TRBV27	TRBJ2-1	TRBD2	CASSSLTSGGFNEQFF	TGTGCCAGCAGTTCCCTGACTAGCGGGGGCTTCAATGAGCAGTTCTTC
many	TRBV5-1	TRBJ2-3	TRBD2	CASSLDGTSVRTDTQYF	TGCGCCAGCAGCTTGGATGGGACTAGCGTCCGCACAGATACGCAGTATTTT
.	TRBV19	TRBJ1-5	.	CASIRTGQSNQPQHF	TGTGCCAGTATCCGCACGGGGCAGAGCAATCAGCCCCAGCATTTT
many	TRBV7-2	TRBJ2-7	.	CASSLTDYEQYF	TGTGCCAGCAGCTTAACAGATTACGAGCAGTACTTC
many	TRBV5-4	TRBJ2-7	TRBD2	CASSLNPSGYYEQYF	TGTGCCAGCAGCTTGAATCCTAGCGGATACTACGAGCAGTACTTC
many	TRBV30	TRBJ2-1	TRBD2	CAWSPPGLAGGNEQFF	TGTGCCTGGAGTCCACCGGGACTAGCGGGAGGGAATGAGCAGTTCTTC
many	TRBV2	TRBJ2-4	.	CASSELRPGSGLDIQYF	TGTGCCAGCAGTGAATTGAGGCCAGGGTCTGGATTAGACATTCAGTACTTC
many	TRBV10-2	TRBJ1-1	.	CATEQQGGTEAFF	TGCGCCACCGAACAACAGGGTGGCACTGAAGCTTTCTTT
.	TRBV12-3/TRBV12-4	TRBJ2-3	TRBD1	CASSLRQGDTQYF	TGTGCCAGCAGTTTACGACAGGGAGATACGCAGTATTTT
.	TRBV5-1	TRBJ2-3	.	CASSLAGTITDTQYF	TGCGCCAGCAGCTTGGCCGGGACCATCACAGATACGCAGTATTTT
many	TRBV28	TRBJ1-2	TRBD1	CASSGQGGANYGYTF	TGTGCCAGCAGCGGCCAGGGGGGAGCTAACTATGGCTACACCTTC
.	TRBV5-1	TRBJ2-6	.	CASSTSSGANVLTF	TGCGCCAGCAGCACAAGCTCTGGGGCCAACGTCCTGACTTTC